These 9 T cell receptor beta chains were all obtained from the same sample, sequenced in a study of blood T cell repertoires in COVID-19. Method: immunoSEQ multiplex PCR; TCRdb's copy keeps in-frame clones and lacks some. Of 280,000 or so clones listed, 88% were seen once; the top ten hold about 8.6%. Sequencing used peripheral blood. Receptors were obtained from a man in his late teens or twenties with active or convalescent COVID-19.

V and J are TRBV4-1 and TRBJ1-3; D unresolved. Per germline, CDR1 MGHRA and CDR2 YSYEKL. Trimming shortened V by 3 bases and J by 0 bases, and 12 bases separated the two germline ends. The length of the CDR3 is 16 residues. CDR3 in amino acids: CASSHGTAFSGNTIYF. Written as DNA, the CDR3 is TGCGCCAGCAGCCATGGTACAGCTTTCTCTGGAAACACCATATATTTT.

This chain links TRBV4-1 with TRBJ2-3; a weak D match, TRBD1 (5 bases). Trimming removed 8 bases at V and 7 bases at J, with 10 bases between. The CDR3 sequence is 11 residues long. The germline gives CDR1 MGHRA, CDR2 YSYEKL. CDR3: CASGHPNTQYF. The CDR3 DNA follows: TGCGCCAGCGGACATCCAAATACGCAGTATTTT.

This rearrangement joins TRBV5-1 to TRBJ1-2; 7 bases align to TRBD1. J lost 8 bases, V lost 4 bases, and 5 bases had no gene match. Germline CDR1 reads SGHRS; CDR2 reads YFSETQ. This CDR3 is built from 12 residues. CDR3 in DNA: TGCGCCAGCAGCCGTACAGGGGACGGCTACACCTTC. Translated: CASSRTGDGYTF.

This chain connects TRBV4-1 to TRBJ2-1, with TRBD2 matching 11 bases. The CDR3 loop spans 16 amino acids. Germline V gene data show CDR1 as MGHRA and CDR2 as YSYEKL. J lost 7 bases, V lost 6 bases, and 11 bases had no gene match. For the CDR3, the DNA is TGCGCCAGCAGTCGAATTAGCGGGGGGGCGGGAAATGAGCAGTTCTTC. Translation gives CASSRISGGAGNEQFF.

The V and J genes are TRBV3-1 (or the pseudogene TRBV3-2) and TRBJ1-1; D call uncertain. V was cut by 6 bases and J by 0 bases, with 8 bases left in between. Germline loops: CDR1 LGHDT, CDR2 YNNKEL (reference sequence). The CDR3 runs to 13 residues. The CDR3 here is CASSLQMNTEAFF. CDR3 DNA: TGTGCCAGCAGTCTTCAGATGAACACTGAAGCTTTCTTT.

The table lists this clone with a count of one. The chain carries TRBV10-1 and TRBJ1-3; D is ambiguous. CDR1 WNHNN and CDR2 SYGVQD come from the germline V gene (reference sequence). The CDR3 extends over 14 amino acids. The V end lost 11 bases, the J end lost 3 bases, and 17 bases lay between the germline ends. CDR3 bases: TGCGCCGCGGCCTACTGTTTAGGTGGAAACACCATATATTTT. Protein product: CAAAYCLGGNTIYF.

This chain joins TRBV10-2 and TRBJ2-2, with 10 bases aligning to TRBD1. Germline CDR1 reads WSHSY; CDR2 reads SAAADI. This CDR3 is 13 amino acids long. The trim removed 6 bases at V and 6 bases at J, leaving 1 base unmatched. CDR3 loop: CASRGQGAGELFF. The CDR3 coding sequence is TGCGCCAGCAGAGGACAGGGGGCCGGGGAGCTGTTTTTT.

This clone was counted a single time. The rearrangement links TRBV20-1 to TRBJ2-1; a weak D match, TRBD2 (6 bases). Germline loops: CDR1 DFQATT, CDR2 SNEGSKA (reference sequence). Trimming removed 3 bases at V and 7 bases at J, with 22 bases between. This CDR3 has 16 amino acids. The CDR3 loop reads CSASSPGTPLPNEQFF. The CDR3 nucleotides are TGCAGTGCTAGTAGCCCCGGGACTCCTCTTCCAAATGAGCAGTTCTTC.

The chain is built from TRBV24-1 and TRBJ2-3; maybe TRBD1 (5 bases). The CDR3 extends over 13 amino acids. CDR1 and CDR2 (germline): KGHDR, SFDVKD. Trimming cost V 6 bases and J 1 base, with 7 bases left between them. For the CDR3, the DNA is TGTGCCACCAGTCTGACAGGCACAGATACGCAGTATTTT. It codes for CATSLTGTDTQYF.